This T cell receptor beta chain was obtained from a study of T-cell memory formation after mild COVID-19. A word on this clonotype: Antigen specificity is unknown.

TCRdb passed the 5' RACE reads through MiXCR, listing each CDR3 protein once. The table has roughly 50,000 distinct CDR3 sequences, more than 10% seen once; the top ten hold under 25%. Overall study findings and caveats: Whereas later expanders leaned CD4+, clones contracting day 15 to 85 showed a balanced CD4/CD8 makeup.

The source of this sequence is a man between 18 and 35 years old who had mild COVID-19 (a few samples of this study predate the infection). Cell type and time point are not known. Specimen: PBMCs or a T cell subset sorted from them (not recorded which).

CDR3 sequence reads: CASSMGGAEANEKLFF. The CDR3 bases are TGTGCCAGTAGTATGGGTGGGGCAGAAGCTAATGAAAAACTGTTTTTT. This chain links TRBV19 with TRBJ1-4; the D gene is possibly TRBD1 (5 bases). V was cut by 3 bases and J by 3 bases, with 14 bases left in between. The length of the CDR3 is 16 residues. Germline V gene data show CDR1 as LNHDA and CDR2 as SQIVND (reference sequence).